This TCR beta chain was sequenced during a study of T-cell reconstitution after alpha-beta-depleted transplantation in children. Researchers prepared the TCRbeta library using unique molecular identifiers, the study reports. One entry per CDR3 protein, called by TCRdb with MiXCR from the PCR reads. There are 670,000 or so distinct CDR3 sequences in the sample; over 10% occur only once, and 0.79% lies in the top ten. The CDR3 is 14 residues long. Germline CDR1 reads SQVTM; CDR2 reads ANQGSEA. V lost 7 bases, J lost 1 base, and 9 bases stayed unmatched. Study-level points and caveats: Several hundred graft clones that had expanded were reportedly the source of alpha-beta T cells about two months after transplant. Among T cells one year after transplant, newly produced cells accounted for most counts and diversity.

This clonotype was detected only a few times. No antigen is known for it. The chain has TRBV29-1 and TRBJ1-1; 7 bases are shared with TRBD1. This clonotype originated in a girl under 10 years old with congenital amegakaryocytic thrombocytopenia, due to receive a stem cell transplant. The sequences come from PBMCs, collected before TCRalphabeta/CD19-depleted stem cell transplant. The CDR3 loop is CSANRGLWNTEAFF. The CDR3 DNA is TGCAGCGCCAACAGGGGTCTGTGGAACACTGAAGCTTTCTTT. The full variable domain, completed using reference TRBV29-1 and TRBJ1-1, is SAVISQKPSRDICQRGTSLTIQCQVDSQVTMMFWYRQQPGQSLTLIATANQGSEATYESGFVIDKFPISRPNLTFSTLTVSNMSPEDSSIYLCSANRGLWNTEAFFGQGTRLTVV.